Listed below are T cell receptor beta chains from one sample, sequenced in a study of blood T cell repertoires in COVID-19. TCRdb keeps only in-frame clones here, not all; method: immunoSEQ multiplex PCR. This table holds under 200,000 clones, under 80% found once. Specimen: peripheral blood. The receptors stem from an elderly woman with acute or convalescent COVID-19. Both conserved end residues are part of each CDR3. A D gene is named only where the DNA matches it firmly. Clone sizes are given selectively: once, few, many, or a class where the clone is expanded.

v_call	d_call	j_call	clone_size	cdr3_nt	cdr3_aa
TRBV28	TRBD1	TRBJ1-6	NA	TGTGCCAGCACTACCCCCGGGGACAGGGATAATTCACCCCTCCACTTT	CASTTPGDRDNSPLHF
TRBV2	NA	TRBJ1-2	NA	TGTGCCAGCAGTGATCTCGGGGTAAACTATGGCTACACCTTC	CASSDLGVNYGYTF
TRBV5-5	TRBD1	TRBJ2-7	NA	TGTGCCAGCAGCTTAGCCCCCGGGACAGGCTACGAGCAGTACTTC	CASSLAPGTGYEQYF
TRBV12-3/TRBV12-4	NA	TRBJ2-7	NA	TGTGCCAGCAGTTTAGGGCAGGGCTACGAGCAGTACTTC	CASSLGQGYEQYF
TRBV19	TRBD1	TRBJ1-1	NA	TGTGCCAGCAAGTGGACAGGGAAGAACACTGAAGCTTTCTTT	CASKWTGKNTEAFF
TRBV27	TRBD1	TRBJ1-2	NA	TGTGCCAGCAGTTTTGACAGGGGAAGTGGCTACACCTTC	CASSFDRGSGYTF
TRBV28	NA	TRBJ1-5	NA	TGTGCCAGCACCGTACTGGGCCTTTATAGCAATCAGCCCCAGCATTTT	CASTVLGLYSNQPQHF
TRBV3-1/TRBV3-2	NA	TRBJ2-1	NA	TGTGCCAGCAGCCAAGAATATGCGGGGACTGGAGAGCAGTTCTTC	CASSQEYAGTGEQFF
TRBV18	TRBD1	TRBJ2-3	NA	TGTGCCAGCTCACGGGACAGGGACACAGATACGCAGTATTTT	CASSRDRDTDTQYF
TRBV27	NA	TRBJ2-1	NA	TGTGCCAGCGGTGGGGCTAGCGATTACAATGAGCAGTTCTTC	CASGGASDYNEQFF
TRBV4-2	NA	TRBJ1-5	NA	TGTGCCAGCAGCCAAGGGGCAGACCTTAGCAATCAGCCCCAGCATTTT	CASSQGADLSNQPQHF
TRBV5-4	TRBD2	TRBJ2-1	many	TGTGCCAGCAGCTTCGGGGCGGGAGGTGATAATGAGCAGTTCTTC	CASSFGAGGDNEQFF
TRBV7-2	TRBD1	TRBJ1-2	NA	TGTGCCAGCACCCCCAGGGGGAACTATGGCTACACCTTC	CASTPRGNYGYTF
TRBV9	NA	TRBJ2-3	NA	TGTGCCAGCAGCCTCACCTCACAGCTCACAGATACGCAGTATTTT	CASSLTSQLTDTQYF
TRBV3-1/TRBV3-2	TRBD2	TRBJ2-5	NA	TGTGCCAGCAGCCAGAATTTAGCGGGAGGGCCGGAGACCCAGTACTTC	CASSQNLAGGPETQYF
TRBV21-1	NA	TRBJ2-1	NA	TGTGCCAGCAGCAAAGATTTGGCCTGGGAGCAGTTCTTC	CASSKDLAWEQFF
TRBV9	TRBD2	TRBJ2-3	NA	TGTGCCAGCACCGAAGGACTAGCGGGAGATGGAGATACGCAGTATTTT	CASTEGLAGDGDTQYF
TRBV11-2	NA	TRBJ2-3	NA	TGTGCCGGCCAGGAGCGGAGCACAGATACGCAGTATTTT	CAGQERSTDTQYF
TRBV4-1	NA	TRBJ1-5	few	TGCGCCAGCAGCCAAGGGACCGACAGGTTTGGGCCCCAGCATTTT	CASSQGTDRFGPQHF
TRBV3-1/TRBV3-2	TRBD1	TRBJ2-3	NA	TGTGCCAGCAGCCTACGGACAGGGGGCACAGATACGCAGTATTTT	CASSLRTGGTDTQYF
TRBV27	TRBD2	TRBJ2-3	NA	TGTGCCAGCAGTTTTCTCGGGAGGAGCACAGATACGCAGTATTTT	CASSFLGRSTDTQYF
TRBV6-5	TRBD1	TRBJ2-1	once	TGTGCCAGCACAACTGGACAGGGGAACGATGAGCAGTTCTTC	CASTTGQGNDEQFF
TRBV4-2	NA	TRBJ2-1	few	TGTGCCAGCAGCCAAGAGAGGGAGCCTCTCAATGAGCAGTTCTTC	CASSQEREPLNEQFF
TRBV2	TRBD2	TRBJ2-3	NA	TGTGCCAGCGATGGGATAGCGGGAGCCCCAGATACGCAGTATTTT	CASDGIAGAPDTQYF
TRBV14	TRBD2	TRBJ2-3	once	TGTGCCAGCAGCCCGACTAGCGATCGCACAGATACGCAGTATTTT	CASSPTSDRTDTQYF
TRBV9	TRBD2	TRBJ2-2	few	TGTGCCAGCAGCCTGAGCGGGAGGGCGCAGACCGGGGAGCTGTTTTTT	CASSLSGRAQTGELFF
TRBV5-5	NA	TRBJ2-2	once	TGTGCCAGCAGCTTAACTAGGCAAAACACCGGGGAGCTGTTTTTT	CASSLTRQNTGELFF
TRBV28	NA	TRBJ1-6	few	TGTGCCAGCAGCATAACCCCGATGGACAGCAAGAATTCACCCCTCCACTTT	CASSITPMDSKNSPLHF
TRBV27	NA	TRBJ2-3	NA	TGTGCCAGCAGTTTAGGCAGGGCAGATACGCAGTATTTT	CASSLGRADTQYF
TRBV20-1	TRBD2	TRBJ2-7	once	TGCAGTGCTAGTAGCCCGGGGGGTGGGAACGAGCAGTACTTC	CSASSPGGGNEQYF
TRBV18	TRBD1	TRBJ1-1	NA	TGTGCCAGCTCACAACAGGGACAGGCGAACACTGAAGCTTTCTTT	CASSQQGQANTEAFF